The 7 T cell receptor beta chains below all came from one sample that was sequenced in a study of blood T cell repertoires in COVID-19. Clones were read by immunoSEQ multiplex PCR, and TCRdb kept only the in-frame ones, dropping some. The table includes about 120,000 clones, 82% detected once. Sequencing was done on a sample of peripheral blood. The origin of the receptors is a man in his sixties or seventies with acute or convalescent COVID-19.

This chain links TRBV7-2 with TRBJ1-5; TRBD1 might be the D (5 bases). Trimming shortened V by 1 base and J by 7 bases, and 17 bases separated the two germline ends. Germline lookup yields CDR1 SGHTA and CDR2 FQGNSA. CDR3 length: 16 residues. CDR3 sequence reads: CASSLVNSGGGQPQHF. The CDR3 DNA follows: TGTGCCAGCAGCTTAGTTAACTCGGGGGGTGGGCAGCCCCAGCATTTT.

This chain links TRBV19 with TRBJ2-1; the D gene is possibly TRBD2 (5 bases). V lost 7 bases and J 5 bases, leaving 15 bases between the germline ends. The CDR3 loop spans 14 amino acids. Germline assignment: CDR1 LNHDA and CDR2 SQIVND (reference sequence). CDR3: CASTPLDGNNEQFF. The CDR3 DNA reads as TGTGCCAGTACCCCACTAGATGGGAACAATGAGCAGTTCTTC.

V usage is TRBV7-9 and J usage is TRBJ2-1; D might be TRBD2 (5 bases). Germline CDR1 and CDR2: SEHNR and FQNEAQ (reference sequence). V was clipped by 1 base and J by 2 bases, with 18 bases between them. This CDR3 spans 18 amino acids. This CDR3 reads CASSLGPWNGEAYNEQFF. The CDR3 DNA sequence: TGTGCCAGCAGCTTAGGGCCTTGGAACGGGGAAGCCTACAATGAGCAGTTCTTC.

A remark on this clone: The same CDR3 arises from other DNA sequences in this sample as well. CDR3 in DNA: TGTGCCAGCAGTTACTCGCCCGGGTCCTACGAGCAGTACTTC. This sequence encodes CASSYSPGSYEQYF. The V gene is TRBV6-5, the J gene TRBJ2-7, with no clear D. V was shortened by 0 bases and J by 1 base, with 7 bases between the two germline ends. CDR3 length: 14 amino acids. Germline lookup yields CDR1 MNHEY and CDR2 SVGAGI.

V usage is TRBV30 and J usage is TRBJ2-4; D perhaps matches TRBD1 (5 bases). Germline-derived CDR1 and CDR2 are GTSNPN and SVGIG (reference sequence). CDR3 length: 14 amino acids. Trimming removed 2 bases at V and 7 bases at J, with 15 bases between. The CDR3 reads CAWSRPGSRNIQYF. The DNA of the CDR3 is TGTGCCTGGAGTAGGCCAGGGTCGCGGAACATTCAGTACTTC.

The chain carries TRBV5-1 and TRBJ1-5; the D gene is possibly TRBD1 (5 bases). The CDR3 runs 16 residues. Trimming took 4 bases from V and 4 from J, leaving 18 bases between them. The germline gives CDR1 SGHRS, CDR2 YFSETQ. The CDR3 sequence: CASSPRPGVPNQPQHF. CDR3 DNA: TGCGCCAGCAGCCCACGGCCGGGGGTCCCTAATCAGCCCCAGCATTTT. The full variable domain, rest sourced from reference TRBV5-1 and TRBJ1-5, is KAGVTQTPRYLIKTRGQQVTLSCSPISGHRSVSWYQQTPGQGLQFLFEYFSETQRNKGNFPGRFSGRQFSNSRSEMNVSTLELGDSALYLCASSPRPGVPNQPQHFGDGTRLSIL.

CDR3 sequence reads: CATQGTSGNNEQFF. In DNA, the CDR3 is TGTGCCACCCAGGGGACTAGCGGGAACAATGAGCAGTTCTTC. This rearrangement joins TRBV10-3 to TRBJ2-1; 13 bases are shared with TRBD2. Germline CDR1 reads ENHRY; CDR2 reads SYGVKD. The length of the CDR3 is 14 residues. Trimming removed 10 bases from V and 5 bases from J; junction bases left unmatched: 5.